This T cell receptor (beta chain) was documented in a study of Graves' ophthalmopathy and Graves' hyperthyroidism. Study context: Ophthalmopathy not arising within 18 months of follow-up defined hyperthyroidism as stable. Whole-study results and caveats: The model reached 70.59% sensitivity and about 73% specificity for predicting ophthalmopathy progression.

Germline V lookup: CDR1 SGHAT, CDR2 FQNNGV. The CDR3 consists of 14 residues. Deletions cut 3 bases from V and 0 bases from J, with 8 bases between. Scientists amplified the TCR beta CDR3 regions from RNA transcripts. The authors performed first-round RT-PCR with HTBI primers and then a second-round multiplex PCR. Using its own MiXCR run on the multiplex PCR reads, TCRdb lists one record per CDR3 protein. The sample yields more than 1,000,000 distinct CDR3 sequences, about 40% seen once. Many counts were recorded for this clonotype. Its antigen is as yet unknown. The clonotype comes from an adult man with Graves' hyperthyroidism. The chain couples TRBV11-2 to TRBJ1-2; D unclear. Sequencing used peripheral blood or thyroid tissue (not recorded which). Written as DNA, the CDR3 is TGTGCCAGCAGCTTTAGGGAAGCTAACTATGGCTACACCTTC. Translation: CASSFREANYGYTF.